A selection of T cell receptor beta chains follows, all from one sample in a study of technical replicates of blood from a handful of donors. Using immunoSEQ multiplex PCR, the repertoire was profiled, and TCRdb retains in-frame clones only, with some absent. The table lists approximately 84,000 clones, roughly 98% of them singletons. The sequenced material came from T cells isolated from PBMCs. The source of these receptors is a human donor in good health. The CDR3 runs from the conserved cysteine through the conserved F or W. A D gene is named only where the DNA matches it firmly. The size of a clone is reported for some rows only, either as once, few or many, or as a class for expanded clones.

TRBV30	NA	TRBJ1-1	NA	CAWSVLTPAGEAFF	TGTGCCTGGAGTGTACTGACGCCTGCGGGTGAAGCTTTCTTT
TRBV4-1	NA	TRBJ1-3	TRBD1	CASSQDRGRSGNTIYF	TGCGCCAGCAGCCAAGACAGGGGGCGATCTGGAAACACCATATATTTT
TRBV2	NA	TRBJ2-7	TRBD2	CASSDPLAGGGYEQYF	TGTGCCAGCAGTGACCCCCTAGCGGGAGGGGGGTACGAGCAGTACTTC
TRBV4-1	NA	TRBJ2-7	TRBD1	CASSQENRGPSYEQYF	TGCGCCAGCAGCCAAGAGAACAGGGGACCCTCCTACGAGCAGTACTTC
TRBV7-9	NA	TRBJ1-1	TRBD1	CASSSTGTGGTEAFF	TGTGCCAGCAGCTCAACCGGGACAGGGGGCACTGAAGCTTTCTTT
TRBV11-1	once	TRBJ2-3	NA	CASSRDGGTDTQYF	TGTGCCAGCAGTCGGGATGGGGGCACAGATACGCAGTATTTT
TRBV5-4	NA	TRBJ1-3	NA	CASKEGGGNTIYF	TGTGCCAGCAAAGAGGGAGGAGGAAACACCATATATTTT
TRBV21-1	NA	TRBJ2-2	NA	CASSKDRDTGELFF	TGTGCCAGCAGCAAGGACAGGGACACCGGGGAGCTGTTTTTT
TRBV11-3	NA	TRBJ2-7	TRBD1	CASSLGVETGSEQYF	TGTGCCAGCAGCTTAGGCGTAGAGACAGGGAGCGAGCAGTACTTC
TRBV4-1	NA	TRBJ2-3	NA	CASSQVGGVRDTQYF	TGCGCCAGCAGCCAAGTAGGAGGGGTCAGGGATACGCAGTATTTT
TRBV7-9	NA	TRBJ2-1	NA	CASSPGFDEQFF	TGTGCCAGCAGCCCGGGGTTCGATGAGCAGTTCTTC
TRBV7-9	few	TRBJ2-5	TRBD1	CASSSRTGGETQYF	TGTGCCAGCAGCTCTAGGACAGGGGGAGAGACCCAGTACTTC
TRBV19	NA	TRBJ2-1	TRBD2	CASRKTSGGDNEQFF	TGTGCCAGTAGGAAAACTAGCGGGGGGGACAATGAGCAGTTCTTC
TRBV2	NA	TRBJ1-5	NA	CASSERGARASQPQHF	TGTGCCAGCAGTGAAAGGGGTGCCAGGGCTAGTCAGCCCCAGCATTTT
TRBV19	NA	TRBJ2-7	NA	CASSISSSGREQYF	TGTGCCAGTAGTATTTCGTCCTCAGGGCGGGAGCAGTACTTC
TRBV15	NA	TRBJ1-1	NA	CATSRGDTRRTEAFF	TGTGCCACCAGCAGAGGGGACACTCGAAGGACTGAAGCTTTCTTT
TRBV11-2	NA	TRBJ2-5	TRBD1	CASSLGGTGGEETQYF	TGTGCCAGCAGCTTAGGGGGGACAGGGGGAGAAGAGACCCAGTACTTC
TRBV28	NA	TRBJ2-7	NA	CASSFPRHSYEQYF	TGTGCCAGCAGTTTTCCCCGACACTCCTACGAGCAGTACTTC
TRBV5-1	NA	TRBJ2-3	TRBD2	CASSIRGTGLAVTDTQYF	TGCGCCAGCAGCATACGAGGGACCGGACTAGCAGTTACAGATACGCAGTATTTT
TRBV7-9	NA	TRBJ2-1	NA	CASSLVSGTPGNEQFF	TGTGCCAGCAGCTTAGTCTCCGGGACACCGGGTAATGAGCAGTTCTTC
TRBV7-9	NA	TRBJ2-7	TRBD1	CASSLADRGNSYEQYF	TGTGCCAGCAGCTTGGCGGACAGGGGTAACTCCTACGAGCAGTACTTC
TRBV9	NA	TRBJ2-7	NA	CASSVSSGTTSEQYF	TGTGCCAGCAGCGTTAGTTCCGGGACAACGAGCGAGCAGTACTTC
TRBV5-1	NA	TRBJ2-5	TRBD2	CASSVSGTFDQETQYF	TGCGCCAGCAGCGTGAGCGGGACGTTCGACCAAGAGACCCAGTACTTC